This T cell receptor (beta chain) was found in a study of identical twins. This CDR3 comprises 13 residues. The V end was cut by 5 bases, the J end by 2 bases, with 10 bases between. Germline V gene lookup returns CDR1 MNHEY and CDR2 SVGAGI. At least ten counts were recorded for this clonotype. Its cognate antigen is unknown. TCRdb ran MiXCR on the 5' RACE reads and lists one entry per CDR3 protein. The sample lists hundreds of thousands of distinct CDR3 sequences; less than 25% were seen once. Study results and caveats: While abundant cord blood beta clonotypes carried fewer insertions, memory repertoires showed no such pattern.

The sample also formed part of further work on T cells expressing NK-cell markers.

V and J are TRBV6-5 and TRBJ2-7, with D hard to call. Source material: CD4+ T cells sorted from blood. The clonotype originates from a woman aged 18-29 years in good health. The CDR3 bases are TGTGCCAGCAGTCCCGGACCGGCCTACGAGCAGTACTTC. The encoded protein is CASSPGPAYEQYF.